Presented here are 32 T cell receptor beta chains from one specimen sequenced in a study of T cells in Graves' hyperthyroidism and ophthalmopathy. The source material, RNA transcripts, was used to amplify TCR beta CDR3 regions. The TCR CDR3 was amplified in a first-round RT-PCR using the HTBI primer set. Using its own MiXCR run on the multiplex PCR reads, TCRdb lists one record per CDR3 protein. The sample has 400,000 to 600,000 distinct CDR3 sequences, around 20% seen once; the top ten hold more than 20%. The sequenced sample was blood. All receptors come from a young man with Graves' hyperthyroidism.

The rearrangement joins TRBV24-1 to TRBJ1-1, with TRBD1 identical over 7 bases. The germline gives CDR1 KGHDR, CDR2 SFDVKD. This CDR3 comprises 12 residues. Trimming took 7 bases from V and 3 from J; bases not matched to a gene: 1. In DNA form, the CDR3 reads TGTGCCACCAGCACAGGGGACACTGAAGCTTTCTTT. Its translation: CATSTGDTEAFF.

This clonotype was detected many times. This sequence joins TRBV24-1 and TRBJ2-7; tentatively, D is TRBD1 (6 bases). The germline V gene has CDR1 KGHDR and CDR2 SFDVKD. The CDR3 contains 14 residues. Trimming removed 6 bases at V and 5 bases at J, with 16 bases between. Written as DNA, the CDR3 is TGTGCCACCAGTCCATCATCAGGGGCGGACGAGCAGTACTTC. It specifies CATSPSSGADEQYF.

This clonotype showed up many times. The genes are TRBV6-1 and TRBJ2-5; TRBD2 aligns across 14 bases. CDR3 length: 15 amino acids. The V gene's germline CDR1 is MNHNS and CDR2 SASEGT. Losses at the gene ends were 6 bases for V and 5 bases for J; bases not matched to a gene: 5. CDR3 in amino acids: CASRTSGGVQETQYF. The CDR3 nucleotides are TGTGCCAGCAGGACTAGCGGGGGGGTTCAGGAGACCCAGTACTTC.

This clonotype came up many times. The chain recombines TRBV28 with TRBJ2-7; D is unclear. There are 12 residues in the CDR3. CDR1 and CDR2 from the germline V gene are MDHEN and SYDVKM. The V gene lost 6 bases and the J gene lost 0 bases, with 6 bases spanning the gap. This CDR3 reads CASRTPSYEQYF. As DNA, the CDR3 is TGTGCCAGCAGGACTCCCTCCTACGAGCAGTACTTC. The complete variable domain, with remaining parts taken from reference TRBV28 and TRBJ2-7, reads DVKVTQSSRYLVKRTGEKVFLECVQDMDHENMFWYRQDPGLGLRLIYFSYDVKMKEKGDIPEGYSVSREKKERFSLILESASTNQTSMYLCASRTPSYEQYFGPGTRLTVT.

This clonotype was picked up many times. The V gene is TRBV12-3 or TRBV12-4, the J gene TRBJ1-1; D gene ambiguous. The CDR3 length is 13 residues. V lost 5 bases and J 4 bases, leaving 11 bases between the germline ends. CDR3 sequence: CASSQGWGTEAFF. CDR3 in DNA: TGTGCCAGCAGTCAAGGGTGGGGCACTGAAGCTTTCTTT.

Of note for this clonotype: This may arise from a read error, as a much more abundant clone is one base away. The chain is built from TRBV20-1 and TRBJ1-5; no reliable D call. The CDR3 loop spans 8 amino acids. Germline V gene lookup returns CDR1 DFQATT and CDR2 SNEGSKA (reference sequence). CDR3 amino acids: CAVAPLHF. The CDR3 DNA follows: TGCGCTGTTGCGCCCCTGCATTTT.

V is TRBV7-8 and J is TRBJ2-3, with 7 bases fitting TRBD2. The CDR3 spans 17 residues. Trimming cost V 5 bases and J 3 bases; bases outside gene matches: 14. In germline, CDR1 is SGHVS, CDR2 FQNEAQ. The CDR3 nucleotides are TGTGCCAGCAGCAACCGGGAGGAGGTTGGGGGTACAGATACGCAGTATTTT. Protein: CASSNREEVGGTDTQYF.

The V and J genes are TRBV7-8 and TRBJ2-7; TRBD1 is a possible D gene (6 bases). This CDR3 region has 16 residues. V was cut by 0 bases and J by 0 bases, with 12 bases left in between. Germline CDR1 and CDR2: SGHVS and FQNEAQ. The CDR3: CASSLAGHVGSYEQYF. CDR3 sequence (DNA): TGTGCCAGCAGCTTAGCGGGACACGTCGGCTCCTACGAGCAGTACTTC.

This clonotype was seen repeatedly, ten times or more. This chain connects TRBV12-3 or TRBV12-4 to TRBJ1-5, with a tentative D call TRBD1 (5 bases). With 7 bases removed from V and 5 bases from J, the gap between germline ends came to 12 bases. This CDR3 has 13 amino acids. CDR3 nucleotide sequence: TGTGCCAGCACCAGGGCGGGCTATCAGCCCCAGCATTTT. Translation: CASTRAGYQPQHF.

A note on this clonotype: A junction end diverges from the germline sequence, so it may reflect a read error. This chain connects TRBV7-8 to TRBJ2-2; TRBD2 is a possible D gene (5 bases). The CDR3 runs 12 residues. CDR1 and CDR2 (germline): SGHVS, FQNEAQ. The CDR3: CAGWGVPGELCF. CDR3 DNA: TGTGCCGGCTGGGGAGTCCCCGGGGAGCTGTGTTTT. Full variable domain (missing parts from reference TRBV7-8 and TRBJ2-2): GAGVSQSPRYKVAKRGQDVALRCDPISGHVSLFWYQQALGQGPEFLTYFQNEAQLDKSGLPSDRFFAERPEGSVSTLKIQRTQQEDSAVYLCAGWGVPGELCFGEGSRLTVL.

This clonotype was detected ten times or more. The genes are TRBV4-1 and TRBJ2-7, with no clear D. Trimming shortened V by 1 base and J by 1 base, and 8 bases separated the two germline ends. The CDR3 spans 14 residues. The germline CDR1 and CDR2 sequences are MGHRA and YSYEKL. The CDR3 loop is CASSQVTNSYEQYF. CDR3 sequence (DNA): TGCGCCAGCAGCCAAGTGACCAATTCCTACGAGCAGTACTTC.

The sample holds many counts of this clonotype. The CDR3 bases are TGTGCCAGCAGCTCATCGAGGACTAGCGCGGGCTACGAGCAGTACTTC. Protein product: CASSSSRTSAGYEQYF. The chain carries TRBV6-5 and TRBJ2-7; 9 bases are shared with TRBD2. Germline V gene data show CDR1 as MNHEY and CDR2 as SVGAGI. The length of the CDR3 is 16 residues. J lost 3 bases, V lost 6 bases, and 12 bases had no gene match.

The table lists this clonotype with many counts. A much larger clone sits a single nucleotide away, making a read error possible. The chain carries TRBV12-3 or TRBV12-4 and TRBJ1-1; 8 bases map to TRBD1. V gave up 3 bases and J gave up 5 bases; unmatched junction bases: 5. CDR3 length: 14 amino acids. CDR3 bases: TGTGCCAGCAGTTTCAGGGGGCAGGAGACTGAAGCTTTCTTT. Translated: CASSFRGQETEAFF.

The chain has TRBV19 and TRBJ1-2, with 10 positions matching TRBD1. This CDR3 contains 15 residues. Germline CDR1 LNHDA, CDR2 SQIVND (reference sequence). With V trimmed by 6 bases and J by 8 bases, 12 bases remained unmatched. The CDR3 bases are TGTGCCAGTAGCCTTCCGGGACAGGGGACGGGCGGCTACACCTTC. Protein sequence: CASSLPGQGTGGYTF.

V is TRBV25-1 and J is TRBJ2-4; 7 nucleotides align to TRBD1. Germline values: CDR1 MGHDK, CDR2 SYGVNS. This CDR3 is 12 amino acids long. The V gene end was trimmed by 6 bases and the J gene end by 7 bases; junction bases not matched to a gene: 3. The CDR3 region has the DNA TGTGCCAGCAGCGGGACAGCTAACATTCAGTACTTC. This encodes CASSGTANIQYF.

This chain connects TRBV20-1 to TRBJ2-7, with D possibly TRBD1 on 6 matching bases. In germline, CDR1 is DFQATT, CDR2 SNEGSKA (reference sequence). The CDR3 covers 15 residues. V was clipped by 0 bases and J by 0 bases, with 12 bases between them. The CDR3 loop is CSARDYDRSSYEQYF. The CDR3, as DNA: TGCAGTGCTAGAGACTACGACAGGTCCTCCTACGAGCAGTACTTC.

In DNA, the CDR3 is TGTGCCAGCAGCCCGACAGGGGCGGGCGCTGAAGCTTTCTTT. Translating it yields CASSPTGAGAEAFF. The V call is TRBV7-3, the J call TRBJ1-1; 8 bases line up with TRBD1. Trimming at V came to 5 bases and at J to 6 bases, leaving 8 bases not matched to a gene. The germline V gene encodes CDR1 SGHTA and CDR2 FQGTGA. CDR3 length: 14 amino acids.

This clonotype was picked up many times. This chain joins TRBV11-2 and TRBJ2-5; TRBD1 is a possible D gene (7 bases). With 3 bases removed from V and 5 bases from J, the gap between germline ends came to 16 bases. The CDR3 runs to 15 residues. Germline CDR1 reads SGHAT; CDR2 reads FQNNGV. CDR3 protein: CASSFGQAGGETQYF. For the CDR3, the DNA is TGTGCCAGCAGCTTTGGACAGGCTGGGGGGGAGACCCAGTACTTC.

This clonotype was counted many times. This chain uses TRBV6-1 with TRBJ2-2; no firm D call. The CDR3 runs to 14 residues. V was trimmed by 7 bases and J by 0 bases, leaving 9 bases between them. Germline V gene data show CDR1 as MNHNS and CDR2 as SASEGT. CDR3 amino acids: CASTDLPNTGELFF. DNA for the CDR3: TGTGCCAGCACAGACTTACCGAACACCGGGGAGCTGTTTTTT.

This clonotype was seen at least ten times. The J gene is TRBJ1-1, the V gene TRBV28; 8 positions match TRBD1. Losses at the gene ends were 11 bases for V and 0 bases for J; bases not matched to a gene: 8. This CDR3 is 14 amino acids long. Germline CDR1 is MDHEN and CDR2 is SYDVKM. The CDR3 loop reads CASRTGSMNTEAFF. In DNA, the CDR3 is TGTGCCTCACGGACAGGGAGTATGAACACTGAAGCTTTCTTT.

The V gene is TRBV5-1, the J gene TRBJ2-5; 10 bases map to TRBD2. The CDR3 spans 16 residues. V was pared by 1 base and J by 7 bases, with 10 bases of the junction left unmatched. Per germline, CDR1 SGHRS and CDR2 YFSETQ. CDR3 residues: CASSLSVAGGPGTQYF. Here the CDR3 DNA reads TGCGCCAGCAGCTTGAGTGTAGCGGGAGGTCCCGGGACCCAGTACTTC. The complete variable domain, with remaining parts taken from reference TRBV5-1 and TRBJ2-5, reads KAGVTQTPRYLIKTRGQQVTLSCSPISGHRSVSWYQQTPGQGLQFLFEYFSETQRNKGNFPGRFSGRQFSNSRSEMNVSTLELGDSALYLCASSLSVAGGPGTQYFGPGTRLLVL.

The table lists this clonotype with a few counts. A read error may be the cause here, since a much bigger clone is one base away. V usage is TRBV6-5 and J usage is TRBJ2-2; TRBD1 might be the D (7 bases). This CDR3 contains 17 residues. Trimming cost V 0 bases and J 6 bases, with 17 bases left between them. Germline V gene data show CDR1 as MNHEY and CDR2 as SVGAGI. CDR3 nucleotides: TGTGCCAGCAGTTACTCCCAGGGGGGCGCTAACGCCGGGGAGCTGTTTTTT. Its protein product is CASSYSQGGANAGELFF.

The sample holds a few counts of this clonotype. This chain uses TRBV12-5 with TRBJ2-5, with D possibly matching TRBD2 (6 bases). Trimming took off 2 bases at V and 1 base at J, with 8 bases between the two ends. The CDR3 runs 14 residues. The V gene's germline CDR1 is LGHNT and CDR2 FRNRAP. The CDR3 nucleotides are TGTGCTAGTGGTTTGCGAGCGGGCCAAGAGACCCAGTACTTC. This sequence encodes CASGLRAGQETQYF.

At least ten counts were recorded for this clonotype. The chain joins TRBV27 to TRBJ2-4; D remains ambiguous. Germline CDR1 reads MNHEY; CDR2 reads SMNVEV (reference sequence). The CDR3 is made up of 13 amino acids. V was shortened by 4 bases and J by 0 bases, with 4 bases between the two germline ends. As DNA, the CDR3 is TGTGCCAGCAGTTCCTTAGCCAAAAACATTCAGTACTTC. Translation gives CASSSLAKNIQYF.

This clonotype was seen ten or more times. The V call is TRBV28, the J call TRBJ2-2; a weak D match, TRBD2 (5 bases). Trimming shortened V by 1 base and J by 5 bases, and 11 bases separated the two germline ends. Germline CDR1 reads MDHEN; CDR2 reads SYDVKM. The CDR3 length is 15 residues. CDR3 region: CASSLYAGVTGELFF. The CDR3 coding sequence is TGTGCCAGCAGTTTATACGCCGGGGTTACCGGGGAGCTGTTTTTT.

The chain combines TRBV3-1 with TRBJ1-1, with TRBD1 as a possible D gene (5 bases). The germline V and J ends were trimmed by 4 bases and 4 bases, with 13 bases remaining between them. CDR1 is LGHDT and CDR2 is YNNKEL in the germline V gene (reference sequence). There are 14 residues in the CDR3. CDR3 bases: TGTGCCAGCAGCCTTCCCGACAGCTCCACTGAAGCTTTCTTT. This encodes CASSLPDSSTEAFF.

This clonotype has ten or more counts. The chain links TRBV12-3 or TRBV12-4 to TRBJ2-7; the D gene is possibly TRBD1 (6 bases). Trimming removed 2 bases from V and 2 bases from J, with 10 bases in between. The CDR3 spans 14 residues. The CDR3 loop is CASSLMDRAYEQYF. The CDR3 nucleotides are TGTGCCAGCAGTTTAATGGACAGAGCCTACGAGCAGTACTTC.

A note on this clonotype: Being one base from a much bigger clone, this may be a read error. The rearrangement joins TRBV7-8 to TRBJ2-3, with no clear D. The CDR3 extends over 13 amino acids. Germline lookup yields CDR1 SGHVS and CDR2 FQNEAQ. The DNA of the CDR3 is TGTGCCAGCTGCTTACGTCAGACAGATACGCAGTATTTT. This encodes CASCLRQTDTQYF.

Here the CDR3 reads CASSQGELGPRSRYGYTF. The CDR3 DNA sequence: TGCGCCAGCAGCCAAGGGGAGCTCGGGCCCAGGTCTCGCTATGGCTACACCTTC. This chain connects TRBV4-1 to TRBJ1-2, with D hard to call. V was pared by 1 base and J by 4 bases, with 22 bases between. This CDR3 region has 18 residues. Germline loops: CDR1 MGHRA, CDR2 YSYEKL.

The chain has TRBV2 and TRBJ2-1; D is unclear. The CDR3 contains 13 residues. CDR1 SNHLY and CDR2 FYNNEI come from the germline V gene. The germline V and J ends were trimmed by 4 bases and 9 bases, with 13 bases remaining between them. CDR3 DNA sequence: TGTGCCAGCAGTGTCGACGCCCTCGCTGAGCAGTTCTTC. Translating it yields CASSVDALAEQFF.

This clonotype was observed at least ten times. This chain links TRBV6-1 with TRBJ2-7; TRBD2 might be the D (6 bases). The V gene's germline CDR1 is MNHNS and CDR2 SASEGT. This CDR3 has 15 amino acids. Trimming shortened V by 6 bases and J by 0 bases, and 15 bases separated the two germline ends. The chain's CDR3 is CASSRRDLSSYEQYF. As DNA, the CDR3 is TGTGCCAGCAGCCGTCGGGACTTAAGCTCCTACGAGCAGTACTTC.

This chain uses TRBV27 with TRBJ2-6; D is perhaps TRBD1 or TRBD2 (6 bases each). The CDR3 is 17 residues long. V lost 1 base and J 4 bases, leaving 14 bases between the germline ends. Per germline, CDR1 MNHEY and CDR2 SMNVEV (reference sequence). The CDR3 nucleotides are TGTGCCAGCAGTTTATTCGGGGGCGCGGGGGGGGCCAACGTCCTGACTTTC. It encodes CASSLFGGAGGANVLTF.